A single sample is the source of the 30 T cell receptor beta chains below, sequenced in a study of blood T cell repertoires in COVID-19. Here immunoSEQ multiplex PCR was the method, and the copy in TCRdb shows in-frame clones only, minus some. The table has about 180,000 clones, 85% to 90% seen once. Sequencing used peripheral blood. These receptors were collected from a woman aged 25-40 years with active or convalescent COVID-19.

The gene calls are TRBV29-1 and TRBJ2-1; D gene unclear. Looked up from germline, CDR1 is SQVTM and CDR2 is ANQGSEA. The CDR3 is 16 residues long. V dropped 0 bases and J dropped 3 bases, with 15 bases sitting between them. CDR3 DNA: TGCAGCGTTGAAGATCCCGACCGACTCAGCTACAATGAGCAGTTCTTC. It specifies CSVEDPDRLSYNEQFF.

This sequence joins TRBV11-3 and TRBJ1-1; weak D call: TRBD1 (6 bases). The germline gives CDR1 SGHNT, CDR2 YENEEA. CDR3 length equals 15 residues. The V end lost 2 bases, the J end lost 1 base, and 11 bases lay between the germline ends. The CDR3 region is CASSLNTGRNTEAFF. The CDR3 DNA follows: TGTGCCAGCAGCTTAAACACAGGGAGGAACACTGAAGCTTTCTTT. Full variable domain (remainder filled in from reference TRBV11-3 and TRBJ1-1): EAGVVQSPRYKIIEKKQPVAFWCNPISGHNTLYWYLQNLGQGPELLIRYENEEAVDDSQLPKDRFSAERLKGVDSTLKIQPAELGDSAVYLCASSLNTGRNTEAFFGQGTRLTVV.

The chain employs TRBV18 and TRBJ2-6; 11 bases map to TRBD1. The CDR3 runs to 20 residues. V gave up 3 bases and J gave up 1 base; unmatched junction bases: 11. CDR1 KGHSH and CDR2 LQKENI come from the germline V gene. CDR3 sequence reads: CASSPQLGTGGRSGANVLTF. Here the CDR3 DNA reads TGTGCCAGCTCACCTCAACTCGGGACAGGGGGTAGATCTGGGGCCAACGTCCTGACTTTC.

The chain's CDR3 is CSVAGGTTEAFF. CDR3 nucleotide sequence: TGCAGCGTTGCGGGGGGTACCACTGAAGCTTTCTTT. The chain carries TRBV29-1 and TRBJ1-1; the D gene is possibly TRBD1 (5 bases). Germline V CDR1 and CDR2: SQVTM, ANQGSEA. Deletions cut 4 bases from V and 4 bases from J, with 10 bases between. The CDR3 has 12 residues.

The rearrangement links TRBV7-2 to TRBJ2-2, with D hard to call. There are 14 residues in the CDR3. Germline V gives CDR1 SGHTA, CDR2 FQGNSA. The V end was cut by 1 base, the J end by 4 bases, with 7 bases between. CDR3 in DNA: TGTGCCAGCAGCTTAGTACTATCCACCGGGGAGCTGTTTTTT. Its translation: CASSLVLSTGELFF.

The V gene is TRBV18, the J gene TRBJ1-1; 7 bases match TRBD1. CDR1 is KGHSH, CDR2 LQKENI, per germline. This CDR3 spans 13 amino acids. V shed 2 bases and J 10 bases; nucleotides not matched to a gene: 7. This chain's CDR3 is CASSPLGTGVAFF. DNA for the CDR3: TGTGCCAGCTCACCATTGGGTACAGGGGTAGCTTTCTTT. Together with reference TRBV18 and TRBJ1-1, the CDR3 gives the full variable domain: NAGVMQNPRHLVRRRGQEARLRCSPMKGHSHVYWYRQLPEEGLKFMVYLQKENIIDESGMPKERFSAEFPKEGPSILRIQQVVRGDSAAYFCASSPLGTGVAFFGQGTRLTVV.

The chain employs TRBV4-1 and TRBJ1-6, with 7 bases matching TRBD1. V lost 1 base and J lost 10; bases outside the gene matches: 4. Germline-derived CDR1 and CDR2 are MGHRA and YSYEKL. This CDR3 has 14 amino acids. In DNA, the CDR3 is TGCGCCAGCAGCCAAGTCAGGGGGTACTCACCCCTCCACTTT. Residues: CASSQVRGYSPLHF.

This clone was counted a single time. The chain links TRBV19 to TRBJ1-1, with 9 bases identical to TRBD1. Trimming took 3 bases from V and 3 from J; bases not matched to a gene: 5. This CDR3 is 15 amino acids long. From germline, CDR1 is LNHDA and CDR2 SQIVND (reference sequence). The CDR3: CASSILGDRDTEAFF. DNA of the CDR3: TGTGCCAGTAGTATTTTAGGGGACAGGGACACTGAAGCTTTCTTT.

The rearrangement joins TRBV12-3 or TRBV12-4 to TRBJ1-3; no reliable D call. Trimming took 10 bases from V and 0 from J, leaving 10 bases between them. The CDR3 runs 13 residues. CDR3 sequence: CATKNFSGNTIYF. In nucleotides, the CDR3 is TGTGCCACCAAAAACTTCTCTGGAAACACCATATATTTT.

This chain connects TRBV10-1 to TRBJ2-7; D remains unclear. The CDR3 runs to 14 residues. Germline CDR1 WNHNN, CDR2 SYGVQD (reference sequence). The ends were cut back, 4 bases at V and 0 bases at J, with 10 bases in the middle. The CDR3 spells CASSVYRGSYEQYF. The CDR3 region has the DNA TGCGCCAGCAGTGTATACCGAGGCTCCTACGAGCAGTACTTC.

In its sample, this clone was seen a few times. The genes are TRBV6-1 and TRBJ1-5; 8 positions match TRBD1. The CDR3 consists of 16 residues. V gave up 2 bases and J gave up 4 bases; unmatched junction bases: 7. Per the germline V gene, CDR1 is MNHNS and CDR2 is SASEGT. CDR3 amino acids: CASSEIGRTGNQPQHF. In DNA form, the CDR3 reads TGTGCCAGCAGTGAAATCGGAAGGACAGGGAATCAGCCCCAGCATTTT.

This clone was seen a single time. The chain has TRBV9 and TRBJ1-2; TRBD1 matches 8 bases. Germline V gene data show CDR1 as SGDLS and CDR2 as YYNGEE. The CDR3 contains 13 residues. V dropped 4 bases and J dropped 4; count of bases not matched to a gene: 3. CDR3 loop: CASSTGGAYGYTF. The CDR3 DNA follows: TGTGCCAGCAGCACAGGGGGGGCCTATGGCTACACCTTC. Full variable domain (outside the CDR3, taken from reference TRBV9 and TRBJ1-2): DSGVTQTPKHLITATGQRVTLRCSPRSGDLSVYWYQQSLDQGLQFLIQYYNGEERAKGNILERFSAQQFPDLHSELNLSSLELGDSALYFCASSTGGAYGYTFGSGTRLTVV.

V and J are TRBV3-1 (or the pseudogene TRBV3-2) and TRBJ1-4, with D possibly being TRBD1 (5 bases). Trimming removed 7 bases from V and 4 bases from J, with 16 bases in between. The length of the CDR3 is 15 residues. Per the germline V gene, CDR1 is LGHDT and CDR2 is YNNKEL (reference sequence). CDR3 sequence (DNA): TGTGCCAGCATCCCCGGGGGTTCCTTTAATGAAAAACTGTTTTTT. It specifies CASIPGGSFNEKLFF.

The J gene is TRBJ1-1, the V gene TRBV6-5; 10 positions match TRBD1. Germline CDR1 MNHEY, CDR2 SVGAGI. Trimming took 6 bases from V and 7 from J; bases not matched to a gene: 8. This CDR3 comprises 14 residues. The CDR3 region is CASRPPDRGLEAFF. CDR3 nucleotide sequence: TGTGCCAGCAGACCACCAGACAGGGGGCTTGAAGCTTTCTTT.

This CDR3 reads CASSLTGTGEYGYTF. In DNA, the CDR3 is TGCGCCAGCAGCTTGACCGGGACAGGGGAGTATGGCTACACCTTC. This sequence joins TRBV5-1 and TRBJ1-2; 10 bases line up with TRBD1. Trimming cost V 1 base and J 5 bases; bases outside gene matches: 5. The CDR3 contains 15 residues. Germline CDR1 is SGHRS and CDR2 is YFSETQ.

V gene TRBV6-5 combines with J gene TRBJ1-3; D is possibly TRBD1 (6 bases). Germline CDR1 reads MNHEY; CDR2 reads SVGAGI. This CDR3 is 15 amino acids long. V dropped 0 bases and J dropped 3 bases, with 9 bases sitting between them. The CDR3 protein is CASSYSDSFGNTIYF. Here the CDR3 DNA reads TGTGCCAGCAGTTACTCGGACAGTTTTGGAAACACCATATATTTT.

J is TRBJ1-3 and V is TRBV3-1 (or the pseudogene TRBV3-2), with TRBD1 matching 9 bases. This CDR3 has 18 amino acids. Germline CDR1 LGHDT, CDR2 YNNKEL (reference sequence). J was trimmed by 0 bases and V by 7 bases; bases with no gene match: 13. The chain's CDR3 is CASTFGTGPYYSGNTIYF. The CDR3 DNA sequence: TGTGCCAGCACCTTCGGGACAGGGCCCTACTACTCTGGAAACACCATATATTTT.

This chain connects TRBV6-5 to TRBJ2-5; 9 bases map to TRBD1. The germline V gene has CDR1 MNHEY and CDR2 SVGAGI. The CDR3 is 13 residues long. V gave up 5 bases and J gave up 5 bases; unmatched junction bases: 3. CDR3: CASSTGGWETQYF. CDR3 sequence (DNA): TGTGCCAGCAGTACAGGGGGCTGGGAGACCCAGTACTTC.

The genes are TRBV30 and TRBJ1-2, with 9 bases fitting TRBD1. Germline V lookup: CDR1 GTSNPN, CDR2 SVGIG (reference sequence). CDR3 length: 13 amino acids. J was trimmed by 8 bases and V by 3 bases; bases with no gene match: 7. Here the CDR3 DNA reads TGTGCCTGGAGGCAGACAGGGGGAACGGGCTACACCTTC. Residues: CAWRQTGGTGYTF.

The V gene is TRBV5-4, the J gene TRBJ2-5; D is unclear. Germline CDR1 and CDR2: SGHNT and YYREEE (reference sequence). This CDR3 has 13 residues. Trimming stripped 3 bases from V and 1 base from J, with 7 bases between. This CDR3 is CASSSPGQETQYF. CDR3 sequence (DNA): TGTGCCAGCAGCTCCCCGGGCCAAGAGACCCAGTACTTC.

V and J are TRBV2 and TRBJ1-1; 7 bases fit TRBD1. This CDR3 region has 14 residues. The V gene's germline CDR1 is SNHLY and CDR2 FYNNEI. The V gene end was trimmed by 6 bases and the J gene end by 4 bases; junction bases not matched to a gene: 8. This CDR3 reads CASSLTGWVTEAFF. For the CDR3, the DNA is TGTGCCAGCAGCCTGACAGGGTGGGTCACTGAAGCTTTCTTT.

This clone was observed once. V gene TRBV3-1 (or the pseudogene TRBV3-2) combines with J gene TRBJ1-6; a possible D gene is TRBD1 (5 bases). Germline CDR1 LGHDT, CDR2 YNNKEL (reference sequence). The CDR3 is 15 residues long. Trimming left V 4 bases short and J 7 bases short, with 14 bases between. The CDR3: CASSRGARGNSPLHF. In nucleotides, the CDR3 is TGTGCCAGCAGCCGCGGGGCCCGTGGGAATTCACCCCTCCACTTT.

The V gene is TRBV28, the J gene TRBJ1-1, with 7 positions matching TRBD1. Germline V CDR1 and CDR2: MDHEN, SYDVKM. This CDR3 contains 14 residues. J was trimmed by 5 bases and V by 4 bases; bases with no gene match: 7. The CDR3 DNA reads TGTGCCAGCAGTTCCCAGACAGGGAGGACTGAAGCTTTCTTT. Amino acid sequence: CASSSQTGRTEAFF.

This chain joins TRBV3-1 (or the pseudogene TRBV3-2) and TRBJ1-2; D not certain. Germline CDR1 and CDR2: LGHDT and YNNKEL (reference sequence). The CDR3 length is 11 residues. With 8 bases removed from V and 7 bases from J, the gap between germline ends came to 11 bases. Here the CDR3 reads CASRRGGGYTF. CDR3 DNA: TGTGCCAGCCGCCGAGGTGGTGGCTACACCTTC.

The chain joins TRBV5-4 to TRBJ2-3, with D possibly TRBD2 on 5 matching bases. Germline V gene data show CDR1 as SGHNT and CDR2 as YYREEE (reference sequence). There are 15 residues in the CDR3. V gave up 6 bases and J gave up 1 base, with 15 bases separating them. The CDR3 DNA sequence: TGTGCCAGCACCACCCCTAGCCGGGGCACAGATACGCAGTATTTT. This encodes CASTTPSRGTDTQYF.

The chain carries TRBV12-5 and TRBJ2-1; 12 bases align to TRBD2. V lost 5 bases to trimming and J lost 8 bases; unmatched junction nucleotides: 7. Germline lookup yields CDR1 LGHNT and CDR2 FRNRAP. This CDR3 region has 15 residues. CDR3 sequence reads: CASGPTSGGWDEQFF. DNA of the CDR3: TGTGCTAGTGGTCCCACTAGCGGGGGGTGGGATGAGCAGTTCTTC.

The genes are TRBV27 and TRBJ1-5; tentatively, D is TRBD1 (6 bases). This CDR3 has 15 residues. Germline V gene sequence: CDR1 MNHEY, CDR2 SMNVEV (reference sequence). Trimming stripped 5 bases from V and 5 bases from J, with 16 bases between. CDR3 loop: CASSPQQGFYQPQHF. As DNA, the CDR3 is TGTGCCAGCAGTCCCCAACAGGGTTTTTATCAGCCCCAGCATTTT.

The chain's CDR3 is CASSLNPAGIYNEQFF. CDR3 bases: TGTGCCAGCAGCTTAAATCCAGCGGGAATCTACAATGAGCAGTTCTTC. The chain recombines TRBV7-9 with TRBJ2-1, with 7 bases matching TRBD2. The V segment lost 2 bases and the J segment 3 bases; nucleotides outside the gene matches: 7. This CDR3 spans 16 amino acids. Germline V gene data show CDR1 as SEHNR and CDR2 as FQNEAQ (reference sequence).

The chain employs TRBV5-1 and TRBJ1-5; D might be TRBD1 (6 bases). CDR3 length equals 17 residues. Trimming took 4 bases from V and 2 from J, leaving 19 bases between them. CDR1 and CDR2 from the germline V gene are SGHRS and YFSETQ. The DNA of the CDR3 is TGCGCCAGCAGCCTTCCGTGGGCAGGGGTTGGCAATCAGCCCCAGCATTTT. The encoded protein is CASSLPWAGVGNQPQHF.

This rearrangement joins TRBV19 to TRBJ1-4, with a weak D call TRBD1 (5 bases). The V end was cut by 4 bases, the J end by 6 bases, with 12 bases between. In germline, CDR1 is LNHDA, CDR2 SQIVND (reference sequence). This CDR3 comprises 14 residues. The CDR3 nucleotides are TGTGCCAGTAGTACCCCGGACACCCATGAAAAACTGTTTTTT. Protein: CASSTPDTHEKLFF.